What follows is one T cell receptor (beta chain) and its context. The CDR3 runs 14 residues. Germline values: CDR1 KGHSH, CDR2 LQKENI. V lost 1 base and J 2 bases, leaving 8 bases between the germline ends. The data were obtained in a study of blood T cell repertoires in COVID-19. Study in general: Collection of acute and convalescent COVID-19 samples took place in the United States, Italy and Spain. Nucleic acid was either cDNA or gDNA, and it came from T cells, B-cell-depleted T cells, or PBMCs.

Original processing notes: By means of reference gene primer amplification, nucleated cell counts were estimated. The table came from immunoSEQ multiplex PCR; TCRdb's copy has only in-frame clones and leaves some out. V and J calls and clone size follow that table, whereas D and trimming were derived from the DNA. The data contain around 100,000 clones, under 90% of them singletons. This sequence originates from a human donor in a cohort sampled during active or convalescent COVID-19. This chain connects TRBV18 to TRBJ2-5; D gene uncertain. Material for sequencing was peripheral blood. For the CDR3, the DNA is TGTGCCAGCTCACCACGGTACGGGCAAGAGACCCAGTACTTC. Its translation: CASSPRYGQETQYF.